The sequence of this TCR beta chain was determined in a study of shared clonotypes between healthy human individuals. The protocol was immunoSEQ multiplex PCR, while the TCRdb copy is restricted to in-frame clones and leaves out a portion. Of millions of clones listed, about 92% are singletons. CDR3 length: 14 amino acids. Germline-derived CDR1 and CDR2 are SNHLY and FYNNEI. V lost 2 bases, J lost 9 bases, and 16 bases lay in between. The study, taken as a whole, reports: The four-donor shared clonotypes exceeded non-shared clonotypes in generation probability, with non-shared ones scoring lower. Naive subsets usually exceeded memory subsets in estimated richness.

For this clone: Its antigen is currently unknown.

The TCR originated in a man younger than 35 in good health. Some clones in this sample may be carry-over from other donors' samples. The chain links TRBV2 to TRBJ2-5; unclear D gene. The sequenced material came from naive CD4+ T cells from PBMCs. Noted subset: CD45RA+ positively selected. CDR3 coding DNA: TGTGCCAGCAGTGAATTAGTCCGAGAGGATGCCCAGTACTTC. Protein product: CASSELVREDAQYF.